The clone carrying this TCR beta chain turned up a few times. The antigen remains unidentified. The data are from a study of T cells in Graves' hyperthyroidism and ophthalmopathy. Overall study findings and caveats: Ophthalmopathy and stable hyperthyroidism were told apart by a 13 V-J model. Most thyroid clonotypes expanded above 0.001 were also detected in blood.

There were TCR beta CDR3 regions amplified from RNA transcripts. The HTBI primer set was used in a first-round RT-PCR of the TCR CDR3. TCRdb reprocessed the multiplex PCR reads via MiXCR and lists one record per CDR3 protein. The sample yields approximately 510,000 distinct CDR3 sequences, roughly 45% seen once. The CDR3 is 16 amino acids. J lost 3 bases, V lost 4 bases, and 10 bases had no gene match. Germline V gene data show CDR1 as SGHRS and CDR2 as YFSETQ. This receptor was obtained from an adult woman with Graves' disease, either hyperthyroidism or ophthalmopathy (not recorded which). Material: peripheral blood or thyroid tissue (not recorded which). The chain recombines TRBV5-1 with TRBJ1-1; 9 nucleotides match TRBD1. CDR3 loop: CASSVKSGTGHTEAFF. In DNA, the CDR3 is TGCGCCAGCAGCGTTAAATCCGGGACAGGGCACACTGAAGCTTTCTTT.